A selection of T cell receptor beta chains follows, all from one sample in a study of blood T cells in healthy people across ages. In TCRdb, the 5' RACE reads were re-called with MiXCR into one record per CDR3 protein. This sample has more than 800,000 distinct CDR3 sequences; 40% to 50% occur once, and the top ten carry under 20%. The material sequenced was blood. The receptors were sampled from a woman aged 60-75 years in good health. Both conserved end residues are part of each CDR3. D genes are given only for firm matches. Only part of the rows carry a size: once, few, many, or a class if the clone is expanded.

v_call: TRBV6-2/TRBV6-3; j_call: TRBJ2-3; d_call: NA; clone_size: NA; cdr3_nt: TGTGCCAGCAGTGACAGCAAAAGGATAGATACGCAGTATTTT; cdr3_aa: CASSDSKRIDTQYF
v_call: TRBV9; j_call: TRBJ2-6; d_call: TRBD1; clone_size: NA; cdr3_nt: TGTGCCAGTAGCGTAGCGGACAGGGGGCCCGGGGCCAACGTCCTGGCTTTC; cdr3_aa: CASSVADRGPGANVLAF
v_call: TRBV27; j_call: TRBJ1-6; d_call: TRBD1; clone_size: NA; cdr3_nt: TGTGCCAGCAGTTTATCTGGGACAGGGAGCTCCTATAATTCACCCCTCCACTTT; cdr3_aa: CASSLSGTGSSYNSPLHF
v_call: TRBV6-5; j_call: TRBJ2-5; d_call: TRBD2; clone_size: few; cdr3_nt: TGTGCCAGCAGTTACGAGGGACTAGCGGGAGGTCGGGAGACCCAGTACTTC; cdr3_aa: CASSYEGLAGGRETQYF
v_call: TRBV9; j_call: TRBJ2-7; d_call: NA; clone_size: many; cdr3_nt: TGTGCCAGCTCGAGGGGGGTGGGCCAGGGCTCCTACGAGCAGTACTTC; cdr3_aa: CASSRGVGQGSYEQYF
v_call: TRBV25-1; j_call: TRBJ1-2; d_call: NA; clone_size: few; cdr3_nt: TGTGCCAGCAGTCCCCAGGGCTCAGCTAACTATGGCTACACCTTC; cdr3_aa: CASSPQGSANYGYTF
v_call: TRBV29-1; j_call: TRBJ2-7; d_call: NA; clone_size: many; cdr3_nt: TGCAGCGTCCGCCTTACAGGCTACGAGCAGTACTTC; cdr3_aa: CSVRLTGYEQYF
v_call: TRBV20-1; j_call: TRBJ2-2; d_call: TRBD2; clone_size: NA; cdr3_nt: TGCAGTGCTAGAGATGCCAATAGACTAGCGGGGGCCGCGAACACCGGGGAGCTGTTTTTT; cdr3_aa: CSARDANRLAGAANTGELFF
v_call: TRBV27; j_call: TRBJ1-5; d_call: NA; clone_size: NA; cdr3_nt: TGTGCCAGCAGTTTATCGGACCCAAATCAGCCCCAGCATTTT; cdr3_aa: CASSLSDPNQPQHF
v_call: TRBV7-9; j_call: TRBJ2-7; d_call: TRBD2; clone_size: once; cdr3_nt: TGTGCCAGCACCTTGGAGCTAGCGGGGTCCTACGAGCAGTACTTC; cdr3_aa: CASTLELAGSYEQYF
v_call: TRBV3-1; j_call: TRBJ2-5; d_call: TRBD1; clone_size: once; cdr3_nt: TGTGCCAGCAGCCACCTGACAGGGGGCGCGGAGACCCAGTACTTC; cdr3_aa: CASSHLTGGAETQYF
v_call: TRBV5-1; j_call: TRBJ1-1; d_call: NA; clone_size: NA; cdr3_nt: TGCGCCAGCAGCTCGTCGGGGGCGAACACTGAAGCTTTCTTT; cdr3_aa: CASSSSGANTEAFF
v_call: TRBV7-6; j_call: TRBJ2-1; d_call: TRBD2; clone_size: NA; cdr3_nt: TGTGCCAGCAGCTTAGTAGGCGGTGGCGGGAGAAATGAGCAGTTCTTC; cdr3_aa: CASSLVGGGGRNEQFF
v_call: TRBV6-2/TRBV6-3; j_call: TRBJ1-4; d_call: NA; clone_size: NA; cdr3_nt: TGTGCCAGCAGTCCCTCCGGGGATGAAAAACTGTTTTTT; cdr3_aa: CASSPSGDEKLFF
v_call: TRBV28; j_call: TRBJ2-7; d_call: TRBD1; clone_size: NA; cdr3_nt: TGTGCCAGCAGTCGAGGACAGGCCTCTTGGAACGAGCAGTACTTC; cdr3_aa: CASSRGQASWNEQYF
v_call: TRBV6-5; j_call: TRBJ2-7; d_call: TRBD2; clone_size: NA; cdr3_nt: TGTGCCAGCAGTTACGGGACTACGCCTTCCTACGAGCAGTACTTC; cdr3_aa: CASSYGTTPSYEQYF
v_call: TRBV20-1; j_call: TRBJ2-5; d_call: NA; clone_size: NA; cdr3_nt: TGCAGTGCCGCGGACCGTTTTGTAGAGCAGTACTTC; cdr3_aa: CSAADRFVEQYF
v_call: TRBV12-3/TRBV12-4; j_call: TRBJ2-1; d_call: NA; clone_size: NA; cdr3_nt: TGTGCCAGCAGTCGAAACGTCTTAATCAATGAGCAGTTCTTC; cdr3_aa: CASSRNVLINEQFF
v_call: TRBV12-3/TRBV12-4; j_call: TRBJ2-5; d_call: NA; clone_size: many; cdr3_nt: TGTGCCAGCAGTTTCGGAGAAGAGACCCAGTACTTC; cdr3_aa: CASSFGEETQYF
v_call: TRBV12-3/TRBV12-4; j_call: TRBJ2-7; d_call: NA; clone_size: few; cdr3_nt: TGTGCCAGCAGTTTATTAGGCCTCTACGAGCAGTACTTC; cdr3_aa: CASSLLGLYEQYF
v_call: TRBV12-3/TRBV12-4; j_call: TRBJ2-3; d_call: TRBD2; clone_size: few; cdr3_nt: TGTGCCAGCAGTCCTTTAGCGGGAGGGTACACAGATACGCAGTATTTT; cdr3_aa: CASSPLAGGYTDTQYF
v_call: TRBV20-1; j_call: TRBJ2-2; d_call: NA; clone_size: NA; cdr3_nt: TGCAGTGCCAAAACTCTATACTACGACAACACCGGGGAGCTGTTTTTT; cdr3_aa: CSAKTLYYDNTGELFF
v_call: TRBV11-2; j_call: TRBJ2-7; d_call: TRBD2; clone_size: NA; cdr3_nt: TGTGCCAGCAGCTTACTCGTTAGGAGCGGGGCGACCTACGAGCAGTACTTC; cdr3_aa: CASSLLVRSGATYEQYF
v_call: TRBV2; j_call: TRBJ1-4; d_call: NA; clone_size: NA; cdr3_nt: TGTGCCAGCAGAAGACAGGCCCAGGGTGAAAAACTGTTTTTT; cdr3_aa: CASRRQAQGEKLFF
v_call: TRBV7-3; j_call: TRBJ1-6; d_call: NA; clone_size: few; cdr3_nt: TGTGCCAGCAGCTTGCAGGACAATCGGTCACCCCTCCACTTT; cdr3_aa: CASSLQDNRSPLHF
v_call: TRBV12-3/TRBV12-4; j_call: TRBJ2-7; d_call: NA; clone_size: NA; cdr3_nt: TGTGCCAGCAGTTCTTACAGGGTACGCTACGAGCAGTACTTC; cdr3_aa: CASSSYRVRYEQYF
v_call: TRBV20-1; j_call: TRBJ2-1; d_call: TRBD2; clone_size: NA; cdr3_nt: TGCAGTGCTAGTTGGCTAGCGGGAGTAAATGAGCAGTTCTTC; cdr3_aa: CSASWLAGVNEQFF
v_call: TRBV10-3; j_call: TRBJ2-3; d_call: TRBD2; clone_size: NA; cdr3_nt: TGTGCCATCAGTGAGTCGATCCGGACTAGCGGTATCACAGATACGCAGTATTTT; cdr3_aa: CAISESIRTSGITDTQYF
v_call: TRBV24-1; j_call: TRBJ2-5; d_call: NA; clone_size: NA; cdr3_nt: TGTGCCACCGCCCGGGTGGGACTCCATCAGGGGCAGTACTTC; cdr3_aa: CATARVGLHQGQYF
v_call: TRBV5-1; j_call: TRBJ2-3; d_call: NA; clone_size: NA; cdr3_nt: TGCGCCAGCAGCTCACAACCGACCGGGTTCCAAACCACAGATACGCAGTATTTT; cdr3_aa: CASSSQPTGFQTTDTQYF
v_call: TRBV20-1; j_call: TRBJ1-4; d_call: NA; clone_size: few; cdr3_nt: TGCAGTGCTAGGAAACAGAATGAAAAACTGTTTTTT; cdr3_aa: CSARKQNEKLFF
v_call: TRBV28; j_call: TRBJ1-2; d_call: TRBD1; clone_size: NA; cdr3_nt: TGTGCCAGCAGTCCGCCCTGGGGACAGGGGGAGGGCTACACCTTC; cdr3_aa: CASSPPWGQGEGYTF
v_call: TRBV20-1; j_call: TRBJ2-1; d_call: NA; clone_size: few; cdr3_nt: TGCAGTGCTTACACAACTAGCTTCAATGAGCAGTTCTTC; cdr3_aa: CSAYTTSFNEQFF
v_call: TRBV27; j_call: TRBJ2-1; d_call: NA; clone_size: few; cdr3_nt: TGTGCCAGCACGGTCGTGGCGGGACTGTACAATGAGCAGTTCTTC; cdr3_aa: CASTVVAGLYNEQFF
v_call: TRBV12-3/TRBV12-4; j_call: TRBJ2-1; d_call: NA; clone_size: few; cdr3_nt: TGTGCCAGCAGTTCTCGGGACCCTCTTAGGAATGAGCAGTTCTTC; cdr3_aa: CASSSRDPLRNEQFF
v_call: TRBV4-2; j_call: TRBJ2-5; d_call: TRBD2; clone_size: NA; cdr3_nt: TGTGCCAGCAGCCCCGAAGCTAGCGGGACGGGAGAGACCCAGTACTTC; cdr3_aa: CASSPEASGTGETQYF
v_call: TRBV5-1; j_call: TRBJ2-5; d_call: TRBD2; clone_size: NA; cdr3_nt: TGCGCCAGCAGCTTGGGACTAGCGATGGAGACCCAGTACTTC; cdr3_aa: CASSLGLAMETQYF
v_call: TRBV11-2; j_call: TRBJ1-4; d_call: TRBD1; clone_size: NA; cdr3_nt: TGTGCCAGCAGCATTAGAGGGACAGGGGCTGAAAAACTGTTTTTT; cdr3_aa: CASSIRGTGAEKLFF
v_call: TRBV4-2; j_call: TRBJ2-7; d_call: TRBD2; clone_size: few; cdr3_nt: TGTGCCAGCAGCCAAGATTTGGCTAGCGGGGGATCCTACGAGCAGTACTTC; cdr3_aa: CASSQDLASGGSYEQYF
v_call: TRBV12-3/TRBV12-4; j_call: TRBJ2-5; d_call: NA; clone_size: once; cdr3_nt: TGTGCCAGCAGTTCCTACAATGGGCAGTACTTC; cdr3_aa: CASSSYNGQYF
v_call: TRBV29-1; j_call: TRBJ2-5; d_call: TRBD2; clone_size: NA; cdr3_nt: TGCAGCTATAGGCGGGGGGGAGAGACCCAGTACTTC; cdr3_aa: CSYRRGGETQYF
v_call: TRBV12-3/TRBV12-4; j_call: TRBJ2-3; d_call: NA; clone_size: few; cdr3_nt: TGTGCCAGCAGTTTTGCGGGGTACACAGATACGCAGTATTTT; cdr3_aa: CASSFAGYTDTQYF
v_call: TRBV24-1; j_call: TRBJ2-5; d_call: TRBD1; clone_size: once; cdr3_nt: TGTGCCACCAGTGACGGACAGGACATGGAAGAGACCCAGTACTTC; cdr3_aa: CATSDGQDMEETQYF
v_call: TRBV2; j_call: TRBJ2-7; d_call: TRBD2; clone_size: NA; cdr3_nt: TGTGCCAGCCTAGGGGGACGGGAGGGAAACGAGCAGTACTTC; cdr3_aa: CASLGGREGNEQYF
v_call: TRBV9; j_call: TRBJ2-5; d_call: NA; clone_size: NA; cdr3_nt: TGTGCCAGCGCTCGGGGTAGCAGAGAGACCCAGTACTTC; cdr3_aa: CASARGSRETQYF
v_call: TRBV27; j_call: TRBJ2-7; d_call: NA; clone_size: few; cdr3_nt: TGTGCCAGCAGCAGGACAGATATTTCCTACGAGCAGTACTTC; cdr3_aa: CASSRTDISYEQYF
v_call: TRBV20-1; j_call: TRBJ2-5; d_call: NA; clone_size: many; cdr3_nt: TGCAGTGCTAGAAGGGGGTTTGAGACCCAGTACTTC; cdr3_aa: CSARRGFETQYF
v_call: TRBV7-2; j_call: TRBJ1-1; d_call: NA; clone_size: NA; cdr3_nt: TGTGCCAGCAGCTTAATGGGTTACACTGAAGCTTTCTTT; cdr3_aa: CASSLMGYTEAFF
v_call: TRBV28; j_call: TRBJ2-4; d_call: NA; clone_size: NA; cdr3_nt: TGTGCCAGCAGCATATTTCCAGAGTACCTTCAGTACTTC; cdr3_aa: CASSIFPEYLQYF
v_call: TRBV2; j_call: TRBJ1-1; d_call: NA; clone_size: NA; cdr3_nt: TGTGCCAGCGGTTGGCCTCTTATGAACACTGAAGCTTTCTTT; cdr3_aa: CASGWPLMNTEAFF
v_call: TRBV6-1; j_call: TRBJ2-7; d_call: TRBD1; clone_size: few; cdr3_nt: TGTGCCAGCAGTACAGGACAGGGGGGCGTAAATCGAGCCTACGAGCAGTACTTC; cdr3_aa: CASSTGQGGVNRAYEQYF
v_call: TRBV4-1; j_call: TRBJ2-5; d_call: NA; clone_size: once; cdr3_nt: TGCGTCAGCAGCCAAGCGAGGCGGGACTTCCAAGAGACCCAGTACTTC; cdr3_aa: CVSSQARRDFQETQYF
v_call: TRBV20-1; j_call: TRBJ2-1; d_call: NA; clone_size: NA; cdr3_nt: TGCAGTGCGAAGGCTTGGGGAAGCTCCTACAATGAGCAGTTCTTC; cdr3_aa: CSAKAWGSSYNEQFF
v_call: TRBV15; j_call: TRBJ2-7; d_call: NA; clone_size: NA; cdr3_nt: TGTGCCACCAGCAGAGATCGTCGGGTCAGGGCCGACGAGCAGTACTTC; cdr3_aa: CATSRDRRVRADEQYF